Following are 10 T cell receptor beta chains from one sample sequenced in a study of shared clonotypes between healthy human individuals. Sequencing used immunoSEQ multiplex PCR; TCRdb keeps in-frame clones, though not all of them. The data show fewer than 1.6 million clones, just under 99% seen once. Sequencing was done on a sample of naive CD4+ T cells sorted from blood. As for subset: CD45RA+ positively selected. These receptors all stem from a man aged 25-45 years in good health.

V and J are TRBV18 and TRBJ2-7, with 9 nucleotides matching TRBD2. The CDR3 sequence is 18 residues long. The germline gives CDR1 KGHSH, CDR2 LQKENI. V shed 1 base and J 2 bases; nucleotides not matched to a gene: 12. CDR3: CASSPRGRASGNTYEQYF. The DNA of the CDR3 is TGTGCCAGCTCACCACGGGGTCGGGCTAGCGGGAATACCTACGAGCAGTACTTC.

This chain connects TRBV18 to TRBJ2-1; TRBD2 aligns across 8 bases. Unmatched junction bases numbered 8, after V lost 5 bases and J lost 2 bases. The CDR3 has 16 amino acids. CDR1 is KGHSH and CDR2 is LQKENI in the germline V gene. The DNA of the CDR3 is TGTGCCAGCTCAGCTTCTAGCGGGCATCCCTACAATGAGCAGTTCTTC. Translating it yields CASSASSGHPYNEQFF.

The chain recombines TRBV7-2 with TRBJ2-3, with unresolved D. The CDR3 is 14 residues long. CDR1 SGHTA and CDR2 FQGNSA come from the germline V gene. V lost 5 bases, J lost 4 bases, and 13 bases lay in between. CDR3 sequence reads: CASSDDPRADTQYF. The CDR3 DNA is TGTGCCAGCAGCGACGACCCCCGGGCAGATACGCAGTATTTT.

This clone has a single count. Other DNA sequences within the sample encode an identical CDR3. The V gene is TRBV5-6, the J gene TRBJ2-1, with TRBD2 matching over 8 bases. The CDR3 has 15 amino acids. Germline values: CDR1 SGHDT, CDR2 YYEEEE. V dropped 2 bases and J dropped 2; count of bases not matched to a gene: 3. Here the CDR3 reads CASSLRGGTYNEQFF. DNA for the CDR3: TGTGCCAGCAGCTTACGCGGGGGGACCTACAATGAGCAGTTCTTC.

This chain uses TRBV27 with TRBJ2-7; 10 nucleotides agree with TRBD2. The CDR3 is 15 residues long. J gave up 4 bases and V 3 bases, and 6 bases lay outside the gene matches. Germline V gene data show CDR1 as MNHEY and CDR2 as SMNVEV (reference sequence). This chain's CDR3 is CASSFAAGGWYEQYF. The CDR3 bases are TGTGCCAGCAGTTTCGCAGCGGGAGGGTGGTACGAGCAGTACTTC.

This sequence joins TRBV28 and TRBJ2-3, with D perhaps matching TRBD1 (6 bases). The germline V gene has CDR1 MDHEN and CDR2 SYDVKM. The CDR3 sequence is 15 residues long. Trimming cost V 3 bases and J 2 bases, with 12 bases left between them. CDR3 coding DNA: TGTGCCAGCAGTTTCCCAGGGGCCCTCACAGATACGCAGTATTTT. Its protein product is CASSFPGALTDTQYF.

The chain carries TRBV18 and TRBJ1-5; 7 bases align to TRBD1. Germline V gene sequence: CDR1 KGHSH, CDR2 LQKENI. V was clipped by 1 base and J by 6 bases; unmatched bases: 3. The CDR3 has 14 amino acids. The DNA of the CDR3 is TGTGCCAGCTCACCACAGGGGGCCCCTCAGCCCCAGCATTTT. This translates into CASSPQGAPQPQHF.

V usage is TRBV5-1 and J usage is TRBJ2-1, with 10 nucleotides matching TRBD2. J gave up 7 bases and V 4 bases, and 8 bases lay outside the gene matches. The CDR3 extends over 15 amino acids. Germline assignment: CDR1 SGHRS and CDR2 YFSETQ. CDR3 sequence: CASSTLAGADNEQFF. CDR3 DNA: TGCGCCAGCAGCACCCTAGCGGGAGCCGATAATGAGCAGTTCTTC.

This clone was observed a single time. The rearrangement joins TRBV4-1 to TRBJ2-2; possibly TRBD1 for D (6 bases). Between the trimmed V and J ends, which lost 3 bases and 1 base, there was a span of 18 bases. Germline CDR1 is MGHRA and CDR2 is YSYEKL. This CDR3 has 18 residues. CDR3 DNA sequence: TGCGCCAGCAGCCAGACCCCGACCGGGACACTGAACACCGGGGAGCTGTTTTTT. This codes for CASSQTPTGTLNTGELFF.

V gene TRBV6-5 combines with J gene TRBJ2-3, with D tentatively TRBD2 (7 bases). CDR1 and CDR2 from the germline V gene are MNHEY and SVGAGI. V shed 0 bases and J shed 9 bases, with 19 bases lying between them. This CDR3 spans 16 amino acids. CDR3 loop: CASSYSGGGPSLTQYF. The DNA for the CDR3 is TGTGCCAGCAGTTACTCAGGGGGAGGGCCAAGTCTGACGCAGTATTTT.